This T cell receptor beta chain is drawn from a study of OX40 agonist ivuxolimab in advanced cancers. In terms of the full investigation: Ivuxolimab, which targeted the costimulatory receptor OX40 (CD134), was an agonistic, fully human IgG2 monoclonal antibody. The dose-escalation cohort was roughly 80% male with a mean age of roughly 62 years, ranging from roughly 23 to 85. The paper covers the monotherapy dose-escalation part of the phase I ivuxolimab trial, which included N of about 50 patients. Partial responses occurred in three dose-escalation patients, of whom one had hepatocellular carcinoma and two had cutaneous melanoma. Prior anti-PD-1, anti-PD-L1 or anti-CTLA-4 therapy was permitted, and about two fifths of dose-escalation patients had received checkpoint inhibitors. Peripheral TCRbeta sequencing aimed to test whether ivuxolimab altered TCR sequence diversity and caused clonal T-cell expansion. Intravenous ivuxolimab was administered to patients every 2 weeks at six dose levels: 0.01, 0.1, 0.3, 1.5, 3 and 10 mg/kg. Among the roughly 50 dose-escalation patients, about 19 had hepatocellular carcinoma, roughly 15 melanoma, 9 renal cell carcinoma and 9 head and neck cancer.

Notes on this clone: Which antigen it targets is not known. No quality values exist for individual bases; no much larger clone is one base distant.

Looking up the germline V gene yields CDR1 KGHSH and CDR2 LQKENI. V is pruned by 2 bases and J by 1 base, leaving 5 bases of the junction without a gene match. From cysteine to phenylalanine, the CDR3 is 15 amino acids long. CDR3 DNA is the only sequence kept; it has 45 bases, read in frame from the first base. Paper-wide results and their limitations: After ivuxolimab, expanded clones were on average more numerous among CD8+ T cells than among CD4+ T cells. Antigen specificity was not determined for the clonally expanded peripheral T cells. Low levels of normalized T-cell clonal expansion were also seen in some patients who did not respond. In partial responders in the 0.1-3.0 mg/kg groups, normalized peripheral clonal expansion was found to be among the lowest, especially among CD8+ T cells. Clonal expansion of both CD4+ and CD8+ blood T cells was observed from baseline to week 6 at doses 0.1 to 3.0 mg/kg.

Genomic DNA was extracted from sorted cells for sequencing of the TCRbeta CDR3 region. TCRbeta CDR3 regions were sequenced using the immunoSEQ Assay. The source is immuneACCESS, and TCRdb retained only in-frame sequences with V and J called. Part of the clones is not carried over; for the studies checked, unresolved V genes explain less than half of this, and the remainder is unexplained. A total of 55,000 to 70,000 clones appear in this sample, around 89% of them only once. The ten largest clones capture 1.9% of the sample. The trial excluded patients who had a history of autoimmune disease or who were on systemic immunosuppression. Peripheral blood for TCR sequencing was drawn from every dose cohort at baseline, at cycle 4 day 1 and at cycle 7 day 1. The samples were drawn from a first-in-human, open-label, multicenter phase I dose-escalation trial of ivuxolimab. Adults with locally advanced or metastatic head and neck squamous cell, hepatocellular, melanoma or renal cell carcinoma were enrolled in the trial. Before TCR sequencing, CD4+ T cells and CD8+ T cells from peripheral blood were sorted into separate populations.

The sample was CD4+ or CD8+ T cells sorted from blood, taken in a trial of the OX40 agonist ivuxolimab. This chain joins TRBV18 to TRBJ2-7; TRBD2 fits 7 bases in the junction. The sequence derives from an adult with an advanced solid tumor such as melanoma, head and neck, liver or kidney cancer. The CDR3 corresponds to CASSPNSGGSYEQYF. The DNA sequence reads TGTGCCAGCTCACCAAACTCGGGGGGATCCTACGAGCAGTACTTC. Where the CDR3 stops, the reference TRBV18 and TRBJ2-7 genes take over; the full variable domain is NAGVMQNPRHLVRRRGQEARLRCSPMKGHSHVYWYRQLPEEGLKFMVYLQKENIIDESGMPKERFSAEFPKEGPSILRIQQVVRGDSAAYFCASSPNSGGSYEQYFGPGTRLTVT.